These 30 T cell receptor beta chains were all obtained from the same sample, sequenced in a study of T cells after yellow fever vaccination. TCRdb itself ran the 5' RACE reads through MiXCR, one entry per CDR3 protein. This table holds 350,000 to 550,000 distinct CDR3 sequences, roughly 20% found once. The material sequenced was PBMCs, taken before the yellow fever booster vaccination. These receptor sequences come from a man younger than 30 who received the YFV17D yellow fever vaccine.

The chain is built from TRBV18 and TRBJ2-4; D remains ambiguous. This CDR3 contains 16 residues. With 2 bases removed from V and 0 bases from J, the gap between germline ends came to 11 bases. The germline CDR1 and CDR2 sequences are KGHSH and LQKENI. This CDR3 is CASSPNSRIAKNIQYF. The CDR3 DNA is TGTGCCAGCTCACCAAATAGCAGAATAGCCAAAAACATTCAGTACTTC.

The table lists this clonotype with a count of one. The chain uses TRBV10-3 and TRBJ2-5, with 7 bases lining up with TRBD2. Germline CDR1 reads ENHRY; CDR2 reads SYGVKD. The CDR3 covers 16 residues. The V gene end was trimmed by 9 bases and the J gene end by 2 bases; junction bases not matched to a gene: 15. The CDR3 DNA follows: TGTGCCATAGGATCAGCGGGGCCTAACTTACAAGAGACCCAGTACTTC. It translates to CAIGSAGPNLQETQYF.

This clonotype was observed a few times. DNA for the CDR3: TGTGCCATCACCCCGTGGGCGGGGGGTCGGCACAATGAGCAGTTCTTC. Its translation: CAITPWAGGRHNEQFF. The chain links TRBV10-3 to TRBJ2-1; 8 nucleotides agree with TRBD2. V shed 7 bases and J 5 bases; nucleotides not matched to a gene: 13. This CDR3 spans 16 amino acids. In germline, CDR1 is ENHRY, CDR2 SYGVKD.

This clonotype appeared many times. Here the CDR3 DNA reads TGTGCCAGCAGCCCACAGGGAGCCGGGGAGCTGTTTTTT. Amino acids: CASSPQGAGELFF. The chain uses TRBV7-3 and TRBJ2-2; tentative D call: TRBD1 (6 bases). The CDR3 length is 13 residues. CDR1 is SGHTA and CDR2 is FQGTGA in the germline V gene. V was clipped by 5 bases and J by 6 bases, with 10 bases between them.

This clonotype was seen only a few times. The rearrangement joins TRBV7-2 to TRBJ1-3, with TRBD1 identical over 9 bases. The CDR3 has 15 residues. V lost 5 bases to trimming and J lost 2 bases; unmatched junction nucleotides: 4. Germline CDR1 SGHTA, CDR2 FQGNSA. CDR3 in amino acids: CASSPQGATGNTIYF. As DNA, the CDR3 is TGTGCCAGCAGCCCACAGGGGGCAACTGGAAACACCATATATTTT.

This clonotype was observed a few times. The gene calls are TRBV20-1 and TRBJ2-3; 9 bases map to TRBD2. Germline loops: CDR1 DFQATT, CDR2 SNEGSKA (reference sequence). The CDR3 totals 14 residues. V gave up 7 bases and J gave up 2 bases; unmatched junction bases: 7. The DNA of the CDR3 is TGCAGTGGCAAGCGGGGGGCCACCACAGATACGCAGTATTTT. Translated: CSGKRGATTDTQYF.

The rearrangement links TRBV4-1 to TRBJ2-1, with TRBD2 matching over 8 bases. The junction had 13 bases not matched to a gene; V was cut back by 0 bases and J by 12 bases. The CDR3 spans 16 residues. Looked up from germline, CDR1 is MGHRA and CDR2 is YSYEKL. The CDR3 region has the DNA TGCGCCAGCAGCCAAGAAGGTCACGGGGGGGCCACGACGCAGTTCTTC. This codes for CASSQEGHGGATTQFF.

This chain links TRBV6-5 with TRBJ2-3, with D possibly TRBD1 on 5 matching bases. CDR3 length equals 12 residues. Between the trimmed V and J ends, which lost 7 bases and 5 bases, there was a span of 10 bases. Looked up from germline, CDR1 is MNHEY and CDR2 is SVGAGI. In nucleotides, the CDR3 is TGTGCCAGCACCTCCCAGGGAGATACGCAGTATTTT. Translated, it gives CASTSQGDTQYF.

This clonotype was seen a handful of times. The chain combines TRBV4-1 with TRBJ1-5; D is uncertain. The ends were cut back, 0 bases at V and 1 base at J, with 7 bases in the middle. There are 15 residues in the CDR3. Germline assignment: CDR1 MGHRA and CDR2 YSYEKL. The CDR3 nucleotides are TGCGCCAGCAGCCAAGAGTTCACCAGCAATCAGCCCCAGCATTTT. Translated: CASSQEFTSNQPQHF.

This clonotype was seen a handful of times. The CDR3 reads CASSRTSGATNTGELFF. DNA of the CDR3: TGTGCCAGCAGCCGGACTAGCGGGGCCACGAACACCGGGGAGCTGTTTTTT. V is TRBV7-3 and J is TRBJ2-2, with 12 positions matching TRBD2. With 5 bases clipped from V and 0 bases from J, the junction kept 4 bases outside the gene matches. Per the germline V gene, CDR1 is SGHTA and CDR2 is FQGTGA. The CDR3 totals 17 residues. Using reference TRBV7-3 and TRBJ2-2 for the parts outside the CDR3, the full variable domain is GAGVSQTPSNKVTEKGKYVELRCDPISGHTALYWYRQSLGQGPEFLIYFQGTGAADDSGLPNDRFFAVRPEGSVSTLKIQRTERGDSAVYLCASSRTSGATNTGELFFGEGSRLTVL.

This clonotype showed up just once. J is TRBJ2-2 and V is TRBV12-3 or TRBV12-4, with 9 bases matching TRBD2. The V and J ends lost 4 bases and 7 bases, in that order; junction bases with no gene match: 19. The length of the CDR3 is 19 residues. Written as DNA, the CDR3 is TGTGCCAGCAGTTATGGACTGCCCAGCGGGGGGTTCAACGTCGGGGAGCTGTTTTTT. Residues: CASSYGLPSGGFNVGELFF.

This clonotype was seen repeatedly, ten times or more. The rearrangement joins TRBV29-1 to TRBJ2-7; D unclear. The CDR3 contains 12 residues. V was pared by 5 bases and J by 0 bases, with 8 bases between. CDR1 is SQVTM, CDR2 ANQGSEA, per germline. CDR3 sequence reads: CSVLLDSYEQYV. The CDR3 bases are TGCAGCGTTCTCCTCGACTCCTACGAGCAGTACGTC.

The sample holds a few counts of this clonotype. The chain links TRBV7-2 to TRBJ1-1, with a tentative D call TRBD1 (5 bases). Trimming took off 1 base at V and 3 bases at J, with 12 bases between the two ends. The length of the CDR3 is 15 residues. CDR1 SGHTA and CDR2 FQGNSA come from the germline V gene. This CDR3 reads CASSLVGGVYTEAFF. CDR3 DNA: TGTGCCAGCAGCTTAGTGGGAGGGGTGTACACTGAAGCTTTCTTT.

The J gene is TRBJ2-7, the V gene TRBV11-1, with no clear D. V was trimmed by 9 bases and J by 0 bases, leaving 9 bases between them. CDR1 is SGHAT, CDR2 FQDESV, per germline (reference sequence). CDR3 size: 12 residues. CDR3 DNA sequence: TGTGCCAGACGCCTGATCTCCTACGAGCAGTACGTC. Translating it yields CARRLISYEQYV.

This clonotype was observed at least ten times. This chain joins TRBV24-1 and TRBJ1-2; D might be TRBD1 (5 bases). Germline CDR1 KGHDR, CDR2 SFDVKD. V was shortened by 4 bases and J by 3 bases, with 11 bases between the two germline ends. The CDR3 extends over 14 amino acids. In nucleotides, the CDR3 is TGTGCCACCAGTGAATCCGGGACCGACTATGGCTACACCTTC. Its translation: CATSESGTDYGYTF.

This clonotype was seen a few times. The V and J genes are TRBV4-1 and TRBJ1-2, with TRBD1 matching 10 bases. Germline loops: CDR1 MGHRA, CDR2 YSYEKL. The V and J ends lost 4 bases and 6 bases, in that order; junction bases with no gene match: 5. The CDR3 has 14 residues. The CDR3 bases are TGCGCCAGCAGCCTCACGACAGGGGGCCATGGCTACACCTTC. It specifies CASSLTTGGHGYTF.

The V and J genes are TRBV7-9 and TRBJ2-3, with 12 bases fitting TRBD2. This CDR3 has 16 amino acids. With V trimmed by 3 bases and J by 5 bases, 6 bases remained unmatched. Germline-derived CDR1 and CDR2 are SEHNR and FQNEAQ (reference sequence). The CDR3 reads CASSLALAGGQDTQYF. The CDR3 DNA reads as TGTGCCAGCAGCTTGGCCCTAGCGGGGGGGCAAGATACGCAGTATTTT.

The V gene is TRBV6-5, the J gene TRBJ2-1; the D gene could be TRBD1 or TRBD2 (6 bases each). The CDR3 has 15 residues. V lost 0 bases and J 5 bases, leaving 11 bases between the germline ends. Germline CDR1 is MNHEY and CDR2 is SVGAGI. CDR3 in DNA: TGTGCCAGCAGTTACTCGGGGGGCTTGGACAATGAGCAGTTCTTC. Amino acids: CASSYSGGLDNEQFF.

This sequence joins TRBV7-9 and TRBJ1-1, with 7 bases aligning to TRBD1. CDR1 is SEHNR and CDR2 is FQNEAQ in the germline V gene (reference sequence). The ends lost 2 bases at V and 7 bases at J; junction bases unmatched: 4. CDR3 length: 13 amino acids. In nucleotides, the CDR3 is TGTGCCAGCAGCTTACAGGGGGTAAATGAAGCTTTCTTT. Protein product: CASSLQGVNEAFF.

The chain recombines TRBV21-1 with TRBJ2-7; the table calls TRBD2, which could not be checked here. TRBV21-1 is reported as a pseudogene. The CDR3 sequence is 16 residues long. The CDR3 here is CASSKVEGDRSYEQYV. CDR3 bases: TGTGCCAGCAGCAAAGTTGAGGGTGACCGGTCCTACGAGCAGTACGTC.

The table lists this clonotype with a few counts. The chain recombines TRBV6-5 with TRBJ2-5, with 10 positions matching TRBD2. Germline loops: CDR1 MNHEY, CDR2 SVGAGI. CDR3 length equals 16 residues. Germline trimming cut 2 bases from V and 4 bases from J; bases unmatched to any gene: 7. The CDR3 is CASSYTGLAMGETQYF. Here the CDR3 DNA reads TGTGCCAGCAGTTACACGGGACTAGCGATGGGAGAGACCCAGTACTTC.

This rearrangement joins TRBV27 to TRBJ2-2; 9 nucleotides align to TRBD1. The V and J ends lost 2 bases and 3 bases, in that order; junction bases with no gene match: 7. The germline CDR1 and CDR2 sequences are MNHEY and SMNVEV (reference sequence). This CDR3 region has 17 residues. For the CDR3, the DNA is TGTGCCAGCAGTTTACCCTCGACAGGGGGGTACACCGGGGAGCTGTTTTTT. Protein product: CASSLPSTGGYTGELFF.

The chain recombines TRBV7-8 with TRBJ1-5; the D is unclear. The CDR3 extends over 16 amino acids. Trimming cost V 6 bases and J 2 bases, with 17 bases left between them. Germline V CDR1 and CDR2: SGHVS, FQNEAQ. CDR3 sequence reads: CASREGRNFRNQPQHF. CDR3 nucleotide sequence: TGTGCCAGCAGGGAAGGGAGGAATTTTCGCAATCAGCCCCAGCATTTT.

This clonotype turned up a few times. The V call is TRBV28, the J call TRBJ1-6; D uncertain. V shed 3 bases and J shed 11 bases, with 8 bases lying between them. The CDR3 contains 12 residues. The germline V gene encodes CDR1 MDHEN and CDR2 SYDVKM. This chain's CDR3 is CASSLTLAPLHF. DNA of the CDR3: TGTGCCAGCAGTTTGACCTTAGCACCCCTCCACTTT.

This chain joins TRBV7-9 and TRBJ2-3; 9 bases are a match to TRBD1. Germline-derived CDR1 and CDR2 are SEHNR and FQNEAQ (reference sequence). This CDR3 is built from 14 residues. The V segment lost 5 bases and the J segment 5 bases; nucleotides outside the gene matches: 5. CDR3 sequence (DNA): TGTGCCAGCAGCCGGGGACAGGGAGGAGATACGCAGTATTTT. Amino acids: CASSRGQGGDTQYF.

The J gene is TRBJ2-1, the V gene TRBV7-9, with 12 nucleotides matching TRBD2. Germline CDR1 and CDR2: SEHNR and FQNEAQ (reference sequence). The CDR3 is made up of 15 amino acids. The trim removed 8 bases at V and 9 bases at J, leaving 11 bases unmatched. CDR3 nucleotide sequence: TGTGCCAGCGGAGGACTAGCGGGGCCCTCGGGTGAGCAGTTCTTC. Translated: CASGGLAGPSGEQFF.

This clonotype has a handful of counts. The chain links TRBV12-3 or TRBV12-4 to TRBJ1-2; no clear D. This CDR3 is 13 amino acids long. The ends were cut back, 2 bases at V and 8 bases at J, with 12 bases in the middle. CDR3 sequence: CASSLSRLYGYTF. CDR3 DNA: TGTGCCAGCAGTTTAAGCAGGTTGTACGGCTACACCTTC.

This clonotype was found a few times. V and J are TRBV7-3 and TRBJ2-5, with a weak D call TRBD2 (7 bases). V shed 5 bases and J shed 5 bases, with 18 bases lying between them. This CDR3 region has 15 residues. Germline lookup yields CDR1 SGHTA and CDR2 FQGTGA. The CDR3 loop reads CASSPLGGGDETQYF. CDR3 DNA: TGTGCCAGCAGCCCCCTTGGGGGGGGCGACGAGACCCAGTACTTC.

This sequence joins TRBV2 and TRBJ1-2; D perhaps matches TRBD1 (6 bases). The germline V gene has CDR1 SNHLY and CDR2 FYNNEI. There are 16 residues in the CDR3. V lost 2 bases and J lost 4, with 17 bases in between. The CDR3 DNA reads as TGTGCCAGCAGTGAAACAGGGCCTCGGATTCGCTATGGCTACACCTTC. Residues: CASSETGPRIRYGYTF.

This clonotype was counted only a few times. The rearrangement links TRBV10-3 to TRBJ2-7, with 8 bases fitting TRBD1. Looked up from germline, CDR1 is ENHRY and CDR2 is SYGVKD. Trimming cost V 10 bases and J 6 bases; bases outside gene matches: 8. The CDR3 is 12 amino acids. CDR3 sequence reads: CATSDRGPEQYV. CDR3 coding DNA: TGTGCCACCAGCGACAGGGGCCCCGAGCAGTACGTC.